A single sample gave rise to the 19 T cell receptor beta chains below, sequenced in a study of human T cells and chemical hapten exposure. TCRdb recomputed calls from the RACE reads with MiXCR, one row per CDR3 protein. Here the sample spans under 100,000 distinct CDR3 sequences, around 10% being singletons. Time point defined: patch test 2, 6 weeks after DPC sensitization. Sample treatment: therapeutic diphenylcyclopropenone sensitization with weekly scalp DPC. Sequencing used whole blood, obtained in connection with sensitization to the hapten diphenylcyclopropenone (DPC). The source is a woman aged 35 to 49 with alopecia areata. Some clones in this sample may be carry-over from other donors' samples.

This clonotype came up many times. The chain uses TRBV6-2 or TRBV6-3 and TRBJ1-2, with D possibly matching TRBD1 (6 bases). This CDR3 has 14 amino acids. Germline CDR1 MNHEY, CDR2 SVGEGT. Trimming took 7 bases from V and 1 from J, leaving 13 bases between them. CDR3 residues: CASTADSHNYGYTF. CDR3 sequence (DNA): TGTGCCAGCACCGCGGACAGTCATAACTATGGCTACACCTTC.

This chain joins TRBV27 and TRBJ1-2; 7 bases are a match to TRBD1. With 4 bases clipped from V and 2 bases from J, the junction kept 7 bases outside the gene matches. The CDR3 is 15 amino acids. The germline gives CDR1 MNHEY, CDR2 SMNVEV (reference sequence). The CDR3 loop is CASSSLTGRNYGYTF. Written as DNA, the CDR3 is TGTGCCAGCAGTTCCTTGACAGGGAGGAACTATGGCTACACCTTC.

Ten or more counts support this clonotype. The V call is TRBV29-1, the J call TRBJ2-7; TRBD1 aligns across 9 bases. The CDR3 covers 12 residues. Germline V CDR1 and CDR2: SQVTM, ANQGSEA. V shed 6 bases and J 2 bases; nucleotides not matched to a gene: 2. CDR3 coding DNA: TGCAGCGTCGGGACAGGGACCTACGAGCAGTACTTC. Its protein product is CSVGTGTYEQYF.

This clonotype came up a few times. The chain is built from TRBV7-2 and TRBJ1-6; TRBD1 aligns across 8 bases. CDR1 is SGHTA, CDR2 FQGNSA, per germline. The CDR3 has 17 residues. V was pared by 3 bases and J by 5 bases, with 9 bases of the junction left unmatched. The CDR3 coding sequence is TGTGCCAGCAGCTTGAGTTCAGGGGGCGCCAATAATTCACCCCTCCACTTT. Encoded protein: CASSLSSGGANNSPLHF.

This clonotype has more than one count but fewer than ten. The chain uses TRBV29-1 and TRBJ1-2; D not certain. The germline V gene has CDR1 SQVTM and CDR2 ANQGSEA. The CDR3 consists of 12 residues. Trimming cost V 2 bases and J 3 bases, with 7 bases left between them. CDR3 loop: CSVEFFDYGYTF. DNA of the CDR3: TGCAGCGTTGAATTTTTCGACTATGGCTACACCTTC.

This clonotype occurred a few times. The chain combines TRBV28 with TRBJ1-5, with D possibly TRBD1 on 5 matching bases. The CDR3 runs to 14 residues. The germline CDR1 and CDR2 sequences are MDHEN and SYDVKM. Trimming pared 5 bases from V and 6 bases from J, leaving 14 bases between. Written as DNA, the CDR3 is TGTGCCAGCAGTACCCTGGGGGGGTTTCAGCCCCAGCATTTT. Translation gives CASSTLGGFQPQHF.

In this sample, this clonotype turned up many times. The chain couples TRBV6-5 to TRBJ2-1, with D possibly being TRBD1 (5 bases). V was trimmed by 5 bases and J by 13 bases, leaving 12 bases between them. Germline V gene data show CDR1 as MNHEY and CDR2 as SVGAGI. CDR3 length: 11 amino acids. The CDR3 sequence: CASSTGQVQFF. The CDR3 DNA follows: TGTGCCAGCAGTACAGGCCAGGTCCAGTTCTTC.

The J gene is TRBJ2-2, the V gene TRBV4-2; TRBD2 matches at 13 bases. Germline CDR1 and CDR2: LGHNA and YNFKEQ. The junction had 5 bases not matched to a gene; V was cut back by 3 bases and J by 7 bases. CDR3 length: 16 residues. The CDR3 loop reads CASSQGTSGVRGELFF. The CDR3 nucleotides read TGTGCCAGCAGCCAGGGGACTAGCGGGGTGCGCGGGGAGCTGTTTTTT.

This clonotype has just a few counts. The J gene is TRBJ1-2, the V gene TRBV12-3 or TRBV12-4; D not certain. Trimming removed 6 bases from V and 6 bases from J, with 20 bases in between. The CDR3 sequence is 15 residues long. CDR3 amino acids: CASSREGSPLNGYTF. The DNA of the CDR3 is TGTGCCAGCAGCCGAGAGGGCAGTCCGTTGAATGGCTACACCTTC.

This clonotype showed up many times. This rearrangement joins TRBV14 to TRBJ1-1; the D gene is possibly TRBD1 (5 bases). CDR1 and CDR2 (germline): SGHDN, FVKESK. The length of the CDR3 is 14 residues. V was cut by 0 bases and J by 4 bases, with 9 bases left in between. CDR3 bases: TGTGCCAGCAGCCAAGATCTCGGGGGCACTGAAGCTTTCTTT. This sequence encodes CASSQDLGGTEAFF.

This clonotype occurred many times. This sequence joins TRBV6-5 and TRBJ1-1; tentatively, D is TRBD1 (6 bases). V was cut by 0 bases and J by 3 bases, with 17 bases left in between. This CDR3 is built from 17 residues. Germline V gene lookup returns CDR1 MNHEY and CDR2 SVGAGI. CDR3 in DNA: TGTGCCAGCAGTTACTCTGGGGGGGCTTCATTTGACACTGAAGCTTTCTTT. This encodes CASSYSGGASFDTEAFF.

This clonotype came up a few times. In DNA form, the CDR3 reads TGTGCCAGCAACGCACAGAGCTGGGGGGATTATCAGCCCCAGCATTTT. It codes for CASNAQSWGDYQPQHF. The chain recombines TRBV6-1 with TRBJ1-5, with D possibly matching TRBD1 (5 bases). Looked up from germline, CDR1 is MNHNS and CDR2 is SASEGT. V was trimmed by 7 bases and J by 5 bases, leaving 21 bases between them. This CDR3 has 16 amino acids.

In this sample, this clonotype turned up a few times. This rearrangement joins TRBV4-3 to TRBJ2-3; D could derive from TRBD1 or TRBD2 (5 bases each). CDR1 is LGHNA and CDR2 is YSLEER in the germline V gene. The CDR3 runs 18 residues. Trimming pared 1 base from V and 6 bases from J, leaving 23 bases between. The DNA of the CDR3 is TGCGCCAGCAGCCAAGTGGTGTCCTTGGTTGGGGGTGGGGATACGCAGTATTTT. It specifies CASSQVVSLVGGGDTQYF.

J is TRBJ2-1 and V is TRBV30; D perhaps matches TRBD2 (6 bases). This CDR3 is 15 amino acids long. Germline V gives CDR1 GTSNPN, CDR2 SVGIG (reference sequence). Trimming pared 5 bases from V and 1 base from J, leaving 15 bases between. The CDR3 is CAWGGSGVSYNEQFF. CDR3 DNA: TGTGCCTGGGGGGGGTCGGGAGTTTCCTACAATGAGCAGTTCTTC.

The gene calls are TRBV6-6 and TRBJ2-3; TRBD2 agrees at 7 bases. Germline CDR1 is MNHNY and CDR2 is SVGAGI (reference sequence). The V gene end was trimmed by 7 bases and the J gene end by 4 bases; junction bases not matched to a gene: 11. The CDR3 totals 15 residues. The CDR3 nucleotides read TGTGCCAGCACCTGGGGGGGGTCTCTTCCAGATACGCAGTATTTT. Translation gives CASTWGGSLPDTQYF.

This clonotype was recorded a few times. The gene calls are TRBV29-1 and TRBJ2-3, with no clear D. Trimming stripped 3 bases from V and 0 bases from J, with 7 bases between. The CDR3 sequence is 13 residues long. Germline V gives CDR1 SQVTM, CDR2 ANQGSEA. The CDR3 sequence: CSVDGESTDTQYF. The CDR3, as DNA: TGCAGCGTTGATGGGGAAAGCACAGATACGCAGTATTTT.

The chain links TRBV23-1 to TRBJ2-7; maybe TRBD2 (6 bases). TRBV23-1 is reported as an ORF; its role is uncertain. With 3 bases removed from V and 5 bases from J, the gap between germline ends came to 23 bases. The CDR3 loop spans 17 amino acids. The CDR3 spells CASSHFDGRPRHHEQYF. The CDR3 bases are TGCGCCAGCAGTCATTTCGATGGGAGGCCACGACATCACGAGCAGTACTTC.

In its sample, this clonotype was seen many times. The CDR3 sequence is CASRQGNTEAFF. CDR3 nucleotides: TGTGCCAGCAGACAGGGGAACACTGAAGCTTTCTTT. The chain links TRBV6-5 to TRBJ1-1, with D perhaps matching TRBD1 (6 bases). Germline V gene lookup returns CDR1 MNHEY and CDR2 SVGAGI. Trimming cost V 6 bases and J 1 base, with 6 bases left between them. The CDR3 extends over 12 amino acids.

This clonotype was found a few times. This chain connects TRBV12-3 or TRBV12-4 to TRBJ2-7; TRBD1 matches at 7 bases. After removal of 3 bases from V and 0 bases from J, the junction contained 2 bases not matched to a gene. There are 14 residues in the CDR3. Here the CDR3 reads CASSFGDSSYEQYF. The CDR3 DNA reads TGTGCCAGCAGTTTTGGGGACAGCTCCTACGAGCAGTACTTC.